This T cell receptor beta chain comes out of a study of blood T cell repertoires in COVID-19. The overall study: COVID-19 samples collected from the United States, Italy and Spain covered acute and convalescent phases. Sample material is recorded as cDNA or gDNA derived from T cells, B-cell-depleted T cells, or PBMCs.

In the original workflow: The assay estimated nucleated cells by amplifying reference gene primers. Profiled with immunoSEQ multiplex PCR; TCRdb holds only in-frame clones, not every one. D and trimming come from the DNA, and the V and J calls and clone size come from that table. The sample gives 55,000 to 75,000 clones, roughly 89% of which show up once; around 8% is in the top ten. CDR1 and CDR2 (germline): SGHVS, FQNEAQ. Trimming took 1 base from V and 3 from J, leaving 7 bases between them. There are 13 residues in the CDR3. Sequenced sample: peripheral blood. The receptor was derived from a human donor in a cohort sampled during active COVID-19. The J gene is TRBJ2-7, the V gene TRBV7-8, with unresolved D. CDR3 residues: CASSLGVDYEQYF. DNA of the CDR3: TGTGCCAGCAGCTTAGGAGTAGACTACGAGCAGTACTTC.